This entry is about one T cell receptor (beta chain). Its matching antigen is unknown. This sample was taken from a study of T-cell memory formation after mild COVID-19. Study conclusions and caveats: Unconfirmed was the SARS-CoV-2 specificity of second-wave clones that peaked on day 37.

From germline, CDR1 is LGHDT and CDR2 YNNKEL (reference sequence). The length of the CDR3 is 14 residues. V dropped 0 bases and J dropped 4 bases, with 9 bases sitting between them. Via MiXCR, TCRdb re-called the 5' RACE reads, giving one row per CDR3 protein. Of hundreds of thousands of distinct CDR3 sequences in the sample, 20% were seen once. The chain recombines TRBV3-1 with TRBJ2-5, with a weak D call TRBD1 (5 bases). The TCR originated in an adult woman who had mild COVID-19 (a few samples of this study predate the infection). Cell type and time point are not known. Sequenced sample: PBMCs or a T cell subset sorted from them (not recorded which). The CDR3 bases are TGTGCCAGCAGCCAAGATCGTGGGGCAGAGACCCAGTACTTC. Translation: CASSQDRGAETQYF.